This T cell receptor (beta chain) emerged from a study of blood T cells in healthy people across ages. J gave up 5 bases and V 3 bases, and 4 bases lay outside the gene matches. The CDR3 totals 15 residues. Looked up from germline, CDR1 is MNHEY and CDR2 is SVGAGI. For the second PCR, which ran for about 6 to 11 cycles, a sample-barcoded 5' primer and a J-beta primer mix were used. Via MiXCR, TCRdb re-called the 5' RACE reads, giving one row per CDR3 protein. Of some 670,000 distinct CDR3 sequences in the sample, around 50% were seen once. With respect to this clonotype: What it recognizes is unknown.

Study-wide results and limits: Naive T cell percentage showed a strong correlation with TCR beta diversity.

This TCR was recovered from a woman of 80 years or more in good health. The chain employs TRBV6-5 and TRBJ1-6, with 7 bases identical to TRBD1. What was sequenced was blood. Written as DNA, the CDR3 is TGTGCCAGCAGTTATGGGGGACAGAATAATTCACCCCTCCACTTT. Translation: CASSYGGQNNSPLHF.